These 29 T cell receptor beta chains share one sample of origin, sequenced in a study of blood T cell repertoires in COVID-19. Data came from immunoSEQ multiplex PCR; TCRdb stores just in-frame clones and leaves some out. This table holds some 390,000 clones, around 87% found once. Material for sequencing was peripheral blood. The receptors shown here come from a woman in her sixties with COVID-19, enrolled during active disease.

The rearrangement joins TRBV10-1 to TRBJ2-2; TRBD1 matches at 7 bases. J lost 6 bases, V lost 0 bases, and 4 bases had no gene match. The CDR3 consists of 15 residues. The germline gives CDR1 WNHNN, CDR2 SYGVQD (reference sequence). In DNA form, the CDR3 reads TGCGCCAGCAGTGAGTCGGGGACAGAGGCCGGGGAGCTGTTTTTT. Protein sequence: CASSESGTEAGELFF.

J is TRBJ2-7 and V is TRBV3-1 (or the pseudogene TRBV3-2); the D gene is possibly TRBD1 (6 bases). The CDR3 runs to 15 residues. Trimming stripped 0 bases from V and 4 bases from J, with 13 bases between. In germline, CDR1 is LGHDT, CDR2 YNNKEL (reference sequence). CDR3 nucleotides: TGTGCCAGCAGCCAAGAACTGCTGAGGGGGTACGAGCAGTACTTC. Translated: CASSQELLRGYEQYF.

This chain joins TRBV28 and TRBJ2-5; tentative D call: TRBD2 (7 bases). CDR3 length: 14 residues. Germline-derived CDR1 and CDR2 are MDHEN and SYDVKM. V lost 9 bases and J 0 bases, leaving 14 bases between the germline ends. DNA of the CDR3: TGTGCCAGTTGGGGGGGCGCGTACCAAGAGACCCAGTACTTC. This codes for CASWGGAYQETQYF.

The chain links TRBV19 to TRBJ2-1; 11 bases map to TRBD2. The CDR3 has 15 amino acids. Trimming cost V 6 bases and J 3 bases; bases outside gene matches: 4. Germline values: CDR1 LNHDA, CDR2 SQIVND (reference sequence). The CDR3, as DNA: TGTGCCAGTAGGCCTAGCGGGGGGCTCTACAATGAGCAGTTCTTC. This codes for CASRPSGGLYNEQFF.

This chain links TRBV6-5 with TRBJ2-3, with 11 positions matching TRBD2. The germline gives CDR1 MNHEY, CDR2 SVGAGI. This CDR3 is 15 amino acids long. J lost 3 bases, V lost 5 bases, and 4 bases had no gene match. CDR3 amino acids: CASSQPSGGTDTQYF. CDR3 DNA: TGTGCCAGCAGTCAACCTAGCGGGGGGACAGATACGCAGTATTTT.

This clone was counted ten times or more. The CDR3: CASSEARTGGYGYTF. As DNA, the CDR3 is TGTGCCAGCAGTGAAGCCCGGACAGGCGGGTATGGCTACACCTTC. V and J are TRBV6-1 and TRBJ1-2; 7 bases line up with TRBD1. This CDR3 has 15 residues. The trim removed 0 bases at V and 5 bases at J, leaving 6 bases unmatched. Per germline, CDR1 MNHNS and CDR2 SASEGT.

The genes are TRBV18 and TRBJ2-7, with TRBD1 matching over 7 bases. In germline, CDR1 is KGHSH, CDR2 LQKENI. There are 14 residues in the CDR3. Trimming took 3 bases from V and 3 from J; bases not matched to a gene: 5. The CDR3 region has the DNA TGTGCCAGCTCACCTGGGACAGCAAACTACGAGCAGTACTTC. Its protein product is CASSPGTANYEQYF.

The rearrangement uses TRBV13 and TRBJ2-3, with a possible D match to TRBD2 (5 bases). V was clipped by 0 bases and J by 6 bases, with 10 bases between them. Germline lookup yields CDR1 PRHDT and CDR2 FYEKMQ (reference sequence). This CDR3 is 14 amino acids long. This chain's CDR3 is CASSLGRRLDTQYF. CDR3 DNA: TGTGCCAGCAGCTTAGGACGGAGGTTGGATACGCAGTATTTT.

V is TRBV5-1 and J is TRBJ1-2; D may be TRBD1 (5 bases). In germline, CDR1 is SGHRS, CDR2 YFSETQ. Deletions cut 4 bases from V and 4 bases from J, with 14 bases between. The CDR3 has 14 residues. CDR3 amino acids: CASSRGGRGYGYTF. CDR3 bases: TGCGCCAGCAGCCGCGGGGGAAGGGGCTATGGCTACACCTTC.

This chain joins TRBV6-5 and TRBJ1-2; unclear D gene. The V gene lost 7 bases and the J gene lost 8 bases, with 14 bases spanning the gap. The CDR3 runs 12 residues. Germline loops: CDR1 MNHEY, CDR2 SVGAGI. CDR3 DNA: TGTGCCAGCAACTCCGGGTCTTACGGCTACACCTTC. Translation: CASNSGSYGYTF.

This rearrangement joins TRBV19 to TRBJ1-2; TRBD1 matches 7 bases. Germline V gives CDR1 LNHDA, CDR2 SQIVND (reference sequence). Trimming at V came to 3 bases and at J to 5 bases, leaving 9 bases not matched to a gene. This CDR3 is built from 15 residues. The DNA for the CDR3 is TGTGCCAGTAGTATCGAGAGGGGGCGCGGGTATGGCTACACCTTC. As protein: CASSIERGRGYGYTF.

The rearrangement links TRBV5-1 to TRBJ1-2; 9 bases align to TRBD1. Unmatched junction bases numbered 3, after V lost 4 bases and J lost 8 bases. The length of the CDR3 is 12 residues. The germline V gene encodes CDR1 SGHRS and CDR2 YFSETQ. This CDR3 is CASSVQGAGYTF. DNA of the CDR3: TGCGCCAGCAGCGTACAGGGGGCGGGCTACACCTTC.

This CDR3 reads CASSRQGVSLHF. As DNA, the CDR3 is TGTGCCAGCAGCAGACAGGGCGTAAGCCTCCACTTT. This chain joins TRBV12-3 or TRBV12-4 and TRBJ1-6, with 7 bases lining up with TRBD1. The CDR3 is made up of 12 amino acids. The ends lost 6 bases at V and 15 bases at J; junction bases unmatched: 8.

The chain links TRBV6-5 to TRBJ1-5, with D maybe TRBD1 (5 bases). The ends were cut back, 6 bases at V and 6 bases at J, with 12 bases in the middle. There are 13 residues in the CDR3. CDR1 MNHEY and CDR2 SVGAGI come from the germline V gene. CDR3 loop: CASSADRPQPQHF. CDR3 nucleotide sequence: TGTGCCAGCAGCGCAGACAGACCTCAGCCCCAGCATTTT.

The CDR3 protein is CASSGGVLDTEAFF. The CDR3 nucleotides are TGTGCCAGCAGCGGGGGGGTGTTGGACACTGAAGCTTTCTTT. This chain connects TRBV3-1 (or the pseudogene TRBV3-2) to TRBJ1-1; tentative D call: TRBD1 (5 bases). V was trimmed by 5 bases and J by 3 bases, leaving 13 bases between them. Germline V gene sequence: CDR1 LGHDT, CDR2 YNNKEL (reference sequence). The length of the CDR3 is 14 residues.

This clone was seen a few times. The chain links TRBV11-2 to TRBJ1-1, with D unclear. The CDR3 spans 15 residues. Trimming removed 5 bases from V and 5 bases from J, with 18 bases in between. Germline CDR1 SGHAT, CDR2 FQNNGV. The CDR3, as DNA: TGTGCCAGCAGCCCGGGTGGCAGGAGAGGGACTGAAGCTTTCTTT. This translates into CASSPGGRRGTEAFF.

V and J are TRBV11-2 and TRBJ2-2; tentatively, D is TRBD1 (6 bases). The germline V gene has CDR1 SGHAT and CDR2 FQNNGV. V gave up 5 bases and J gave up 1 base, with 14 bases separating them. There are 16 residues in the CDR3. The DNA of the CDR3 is TGTGCCAGCAGCCTTTCCCCGGGACAGAACACCGGGGAGCTGTTTTTT. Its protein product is CASSLSPGQNTGELFF.

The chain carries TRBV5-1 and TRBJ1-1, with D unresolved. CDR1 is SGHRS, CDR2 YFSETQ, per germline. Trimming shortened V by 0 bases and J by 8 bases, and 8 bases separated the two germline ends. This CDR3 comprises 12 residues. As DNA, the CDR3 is TGCGCCAGCAGCTTGGAAGGAGCCGAAGCTTTCTTT. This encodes CASSLEGAEAFF.

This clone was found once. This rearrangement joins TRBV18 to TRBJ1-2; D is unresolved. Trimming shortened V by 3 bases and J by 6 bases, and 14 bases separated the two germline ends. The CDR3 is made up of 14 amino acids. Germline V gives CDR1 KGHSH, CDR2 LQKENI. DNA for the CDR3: TGTGCCAGCTCACCGAGCCTAGCGGCCGATGGCTACACCTTC. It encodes CASSPSLAADGYTF.

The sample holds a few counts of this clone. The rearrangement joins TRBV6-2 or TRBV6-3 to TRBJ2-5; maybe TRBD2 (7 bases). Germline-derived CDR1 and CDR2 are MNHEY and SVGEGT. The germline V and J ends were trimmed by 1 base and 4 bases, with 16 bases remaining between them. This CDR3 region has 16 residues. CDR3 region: CASSYLQGGAGETQYF. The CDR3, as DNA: TGTGCCAGCAGTTACTTACAAGGGGGGGCTGGAGAGACCCAGTACTTC.

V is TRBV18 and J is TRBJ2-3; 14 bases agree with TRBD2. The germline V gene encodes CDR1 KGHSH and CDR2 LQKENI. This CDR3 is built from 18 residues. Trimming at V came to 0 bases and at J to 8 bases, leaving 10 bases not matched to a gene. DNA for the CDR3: TGTGCCAGCTCACCACCGGGACTAGCGGGGGCAGCCCCCGTTACGCAGTATTTT. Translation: CASSPPGLAGAAPVTQYF.

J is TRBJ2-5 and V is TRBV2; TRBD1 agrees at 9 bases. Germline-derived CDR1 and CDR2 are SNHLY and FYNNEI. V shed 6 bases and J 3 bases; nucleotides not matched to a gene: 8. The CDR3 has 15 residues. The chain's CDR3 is CASRERDRAKETQYF. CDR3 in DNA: TGTGCCAGCAGGGAGAGGGACAGGGCCAAAGAGACCCAGTACTTC.

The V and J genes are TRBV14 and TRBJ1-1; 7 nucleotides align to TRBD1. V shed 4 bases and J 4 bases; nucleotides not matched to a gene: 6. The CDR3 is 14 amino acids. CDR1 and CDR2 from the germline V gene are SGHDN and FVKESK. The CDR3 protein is CASSRQTGVTEAFF. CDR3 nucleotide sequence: TGTGCCAGCAGCCGCCAAACAGGGGTCACTGAAGCTTTCTTT.

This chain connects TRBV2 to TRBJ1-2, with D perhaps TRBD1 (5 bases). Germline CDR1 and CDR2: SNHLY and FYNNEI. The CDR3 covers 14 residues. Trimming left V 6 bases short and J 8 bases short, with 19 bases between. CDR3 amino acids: CASRGEGSLRGYTF. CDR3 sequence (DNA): TGTGCCAGCAGGGGGGAGGGGTCCCTAAGGGGCTACACCTTC.

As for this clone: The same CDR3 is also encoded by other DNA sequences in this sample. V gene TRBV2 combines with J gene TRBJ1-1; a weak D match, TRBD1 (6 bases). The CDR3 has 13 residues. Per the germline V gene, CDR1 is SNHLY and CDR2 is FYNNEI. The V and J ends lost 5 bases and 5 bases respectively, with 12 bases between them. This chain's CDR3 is CASSLTGGTEAFF. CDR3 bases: TGTGCCAGCAGTTTGACAGGTGGGACTGAAGCTTTCTTT. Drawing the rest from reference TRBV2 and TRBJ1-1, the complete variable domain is EPEVTQTPSHQVTQMGQEVILRCVPISNHLYFYWYRQILGQKVEFLVSFYNNEISEKSEIFDDQFSVERPDGSNFTLKIRSTKLEDSAMYFCASSLTGGTEAFFGQGTRLTVV.

The CDR3 protein is CASSIGQPTGELFF. The CDR3 DNA reads TGTGCCAGTAGTATCGGACAACCCACCGGGGAGCTGTTTTTT. The J gene is TRBJ2-2, the V gene TRBV19; the D gene is possibly TRBD1 (5 bases). The CDR3 length is 14 residues. Germline CDR1 is LNHDA and CDR2 is SQIVND (reference sequence). Trimming pared 3 bases from V and 4 bases from J, leaving 9 bases between.

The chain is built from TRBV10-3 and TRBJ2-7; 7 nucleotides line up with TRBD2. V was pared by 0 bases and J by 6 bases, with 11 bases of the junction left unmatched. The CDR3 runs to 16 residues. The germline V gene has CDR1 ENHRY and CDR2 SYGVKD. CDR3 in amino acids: CAISESGLGGFVEQYF. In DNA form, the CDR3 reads TGTGCCATCAGTGAGTCAGGGCTGGGAGGGTTTGTCGAGCAGTACTTC.

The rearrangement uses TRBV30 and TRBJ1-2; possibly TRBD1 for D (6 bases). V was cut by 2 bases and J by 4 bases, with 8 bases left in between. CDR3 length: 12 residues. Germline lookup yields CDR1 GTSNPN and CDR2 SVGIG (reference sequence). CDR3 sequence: CAWSLTGYGYTF. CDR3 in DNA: TGTGCCTGGAGTCTGACAGGCTATGGCTACACCTTC.

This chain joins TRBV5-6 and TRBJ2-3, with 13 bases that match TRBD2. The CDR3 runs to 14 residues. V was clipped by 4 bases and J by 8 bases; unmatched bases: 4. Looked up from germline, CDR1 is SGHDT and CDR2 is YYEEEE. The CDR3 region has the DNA TGTGCCAGCAGCACTGGACTAGCGGGGGCTACGCAGTATTTT. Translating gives CASSTGLAGATQYF.